This T cell receptor beta chain stems from a study of blood T cell repertoires in COVID-19. In the authors' workflow: Scientists estimated how many nucleated cells there were by amplifying reference gene primers. Clones were read by immunoSEQ multiplex PCR, and TCRdb kept only the in-frame ones, dropping some. The V and J calls and clone size come from that table; D and trimming were worked out from the DNA. The sample lists fewer than 200,000 clones; approximately 92% were seen once. Germline CDR1 SGHNT, CDR2 YYREEE (reference sequence). The CDR3 is made up of 14 amino acids. Trimming cost V 3 bases and J 2 bases, with 9 bases left between them. A few counts support this clone.

The rearrangement links TRBV5-4 to TRBJ1-3, with D possibly being TRBD1 (5 bases). This sequence originates from a man aged 30-40 years with COVID-19, enrolled during active disease. The sequenced sample consisted of peripheral blood. The CDR3 region is CASSWGGTGNTIYF. As DNA, the CDR3 is TGTGCCAGCAGCTGGGGGGGGACTGGAAACACCATATATTTT.